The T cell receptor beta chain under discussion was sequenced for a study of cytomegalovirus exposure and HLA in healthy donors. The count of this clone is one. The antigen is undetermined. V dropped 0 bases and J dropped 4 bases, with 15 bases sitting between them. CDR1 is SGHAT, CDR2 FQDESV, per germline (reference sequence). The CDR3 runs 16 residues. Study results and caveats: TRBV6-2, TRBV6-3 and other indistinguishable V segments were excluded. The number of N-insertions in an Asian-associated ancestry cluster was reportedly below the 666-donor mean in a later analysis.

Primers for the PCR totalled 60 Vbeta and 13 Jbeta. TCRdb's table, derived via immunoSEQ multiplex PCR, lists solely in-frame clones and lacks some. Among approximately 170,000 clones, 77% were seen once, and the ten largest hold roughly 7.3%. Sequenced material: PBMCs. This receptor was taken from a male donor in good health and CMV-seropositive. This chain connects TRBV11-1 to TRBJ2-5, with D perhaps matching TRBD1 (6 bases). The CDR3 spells CASSLAGTLQGETQYF. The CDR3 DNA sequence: TGTGCCAGCAGCTTAGCGGGAACCTTACAGGGAGAGACCCAGTACTTC.